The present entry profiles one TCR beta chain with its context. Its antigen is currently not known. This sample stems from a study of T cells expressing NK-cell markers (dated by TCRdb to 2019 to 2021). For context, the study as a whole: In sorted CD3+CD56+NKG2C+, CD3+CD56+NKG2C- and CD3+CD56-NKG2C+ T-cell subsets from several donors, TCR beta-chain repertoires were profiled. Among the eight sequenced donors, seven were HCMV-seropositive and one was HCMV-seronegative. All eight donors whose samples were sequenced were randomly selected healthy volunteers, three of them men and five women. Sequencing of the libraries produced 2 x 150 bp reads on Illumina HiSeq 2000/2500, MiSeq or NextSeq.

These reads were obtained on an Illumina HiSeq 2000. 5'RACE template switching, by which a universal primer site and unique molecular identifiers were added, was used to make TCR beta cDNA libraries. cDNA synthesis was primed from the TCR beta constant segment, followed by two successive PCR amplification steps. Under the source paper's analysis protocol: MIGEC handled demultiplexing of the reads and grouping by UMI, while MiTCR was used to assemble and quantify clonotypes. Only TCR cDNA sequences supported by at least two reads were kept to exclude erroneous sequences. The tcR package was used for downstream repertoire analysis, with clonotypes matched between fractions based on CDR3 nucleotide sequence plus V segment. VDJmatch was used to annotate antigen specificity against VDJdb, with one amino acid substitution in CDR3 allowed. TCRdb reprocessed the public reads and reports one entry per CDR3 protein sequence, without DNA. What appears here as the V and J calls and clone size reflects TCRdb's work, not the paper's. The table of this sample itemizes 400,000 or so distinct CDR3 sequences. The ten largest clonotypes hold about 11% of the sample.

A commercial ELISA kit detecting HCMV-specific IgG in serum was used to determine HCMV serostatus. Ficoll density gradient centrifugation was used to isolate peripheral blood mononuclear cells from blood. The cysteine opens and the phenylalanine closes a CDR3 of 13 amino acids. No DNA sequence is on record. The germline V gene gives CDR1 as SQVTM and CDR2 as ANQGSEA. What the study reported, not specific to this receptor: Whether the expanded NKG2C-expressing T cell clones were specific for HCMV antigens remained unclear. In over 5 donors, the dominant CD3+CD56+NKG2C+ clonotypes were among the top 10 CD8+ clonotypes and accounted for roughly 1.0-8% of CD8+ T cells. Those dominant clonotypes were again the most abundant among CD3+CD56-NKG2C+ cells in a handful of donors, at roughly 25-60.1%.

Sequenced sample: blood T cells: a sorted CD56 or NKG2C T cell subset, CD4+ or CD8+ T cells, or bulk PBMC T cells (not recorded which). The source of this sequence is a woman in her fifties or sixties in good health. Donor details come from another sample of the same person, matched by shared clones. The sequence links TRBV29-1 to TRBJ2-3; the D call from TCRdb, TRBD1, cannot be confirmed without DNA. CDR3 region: CSEGQGIGDTQYF.